These T cell receptor beta chains were read from a single sample in a study of T cells after yellow fever vaccination. TCRdb processed the 5' RACE reads anew with MiXCR; each CDR3 protein has one entry. The sample yields 200,000 to 250,000 distinct CDR3 sequences, 3% to 4% seen once. The material was CD4+ T cells sorted from PBMCs, obtained 10 days after the yellow fever booster vaccination. These receptors all come from a man younger than 30 who received the YFV17D yellow fever vaccine. The CDR3 runs from the conserved cysteine through the conserved F or W. D genes are given only for firm matches. The listing skips clone size in some rows; elsewhere it reads once, few, many or a size class.

many	NA	TRBV6-6	TRBJ1-6	TGTGCCAGCAGTGACCGCTTCGGCAGTTCACCCCTCCACTTT	CASSDRFGSSPLHF
NA	TRBD1	TRBV30	TRBJ2-5	TGTGCCTATAACAGGGGATACCAAGAGACCCAGTACTTC	CAYNRGYQETQYF
few	TRBD2	TRBV3-1	TRBJ2-5	TGTGCCAGCAGCCAAGATCATCCTAGCGGGGGGGCCCGAGAGACCCAGTACTTC	CASSQDHPSGGARETQYF
NA	NA	TRBV20-1	TRBJ1-1	TGCAGTGCTCAGCGGGGAGGGGGATGGACTGAAGCTTTCTTT	CSAQRGGGWTEAFF
few	TRBD2	TRBV5-1	TRBJ2-1	TGCGCCAGCAGCTTGAGGACTAGCGGGGGGATGGGGCAGTTCTTC	CASSLRTSGGMGQFF
few	TRBD2	TRBV5-1	TRBJ2-5	TGCGCCAGCAGCTCCTCGGGTTCAAGCGGGGTTGGCGAGACCCAGTACTTC	CASSSSGSSGVGETQYF
few	TRBD2	TRBV6-5	TRBJ2-1	TGTGCCAGCAGGACGGGGGGCTCCTACAATGAGCAGTTCTTC	CASRTGGSYNEQFF
NA	NA	TRBV11-2	TRBJ2-5	TGTGCCAGCAGCTCAGAACGGCTACCGGAGACCCAGTACTTC	CASSSERLPETQYF
many	NA	TRBV7-2	TRBJ1-2	TGTGCCAGCAGCGCGGGAGACAGGCAACATGGCTACACCTTC	CASSAGDRQHGYTF
many	NA	TRBV10-3	TRBJ2-2	TGTGCCATCAGTAGACCCCGGACGGGCCAGAATGGGGAGCTGTTTTTT	CAISRPRTGQNGELFF
many	NA	TRBV5-1	TRBJ1-4	TGCGCCAGCAGCTTGGAGGGAAGACTGTTTTTT	CASSLEGRLFF
NA	NA	TRBV20-1	TRBJ2-3	TGCAGTGCTAGTCTGGGTACGACAGATACGCAGTATTTT	CSASLGTTDTQYF
few	NA	TRBV5-1	TRBJ2-5	TGCGCCAGCAGATCCGCCGGGACCACCCAAGAGACCCAGTACTTC	CASRSAGTTQETQYF
many	NA	TRBV5-4	TRBJ2-3	TGTGCCAGCAGCTTGAGGGGAGGCAAGGATACGCAGTATTTT	CASSLRGGKDTQYF
many	TRBD1	TRBV20-1	TRBJ1-2	TGCAGTGCTGGAGACGGCGGACAGGGAGGATATGGCTACACCTTC	CSAGDGGQGGYGYTF
many	TRBD1	TRBV24-1	TRBJ2-3	TGTGCCACCAGTGATGGGACAGGGGTTGGCACAGATACGCAGTATTTT	CATSDGTGVGTDTQYF
many	NA	TRBV20-1	TRBJ2-2	TGCAGTGCTAGCATGAGGAGCAGCACCGGGGAGCTGTTTTTT	CSASMRSSTGELFF
few	NA	TRBV7-3	TRBJ2-1	TGTGCCAGCAGCTCGGCGAGGTCTGAGCAGTTCTTC	CASSSARSEQFF
few	TRBD1	TRBV6-1	TRBJ1-6	TGTGCCAGCTGCCAGGGGGGAACTTATAATTCACCCCTCCACTTT	CASCQGGTYNSPLHF
NA	NA	TRBV6-5	TRBJ2-1	TGTGCCAGCAGTCCTTTCACCGGGGATACCTACAATGAGCAGTTCTTC	CASSPFTGDTYNEQFF
many	TRBD2	TRBV12-3/TRBV12-4	TRBJ2-1	TGTGCCAGCAGTCAACGGGGGGGCGTTGGTGAGCAGTTCTTC	CASSQRGGVGEQFF
NA	NA	TRBV20-1	TRBJ2-3	TGCAGTGCTAGAGACTCTGGGCGGGATACGCAGTATTTT	CSARDSGRDTQYF
few	NA	TRBV5-1	TRBJ1-6	TGCGCCAGCAGCTTAGCAGGGGACTATTATAATTCACCCCTCCACTTT	CASSLAGDYYNSPLHF
many	NA	TRBV20-1	TRBJ2-1	TGCAGTGCTCCCCGAAAAGAGACAGGCAATGAGCAGTTCTTC	CSAPRKETGNEQFF
many	NA	TRBV5-1	TRBJ1-3	TGCGCCAGCAGCTGGGGGGGTAGACCTGACTCTGGAAACACCATATATTTT	CASSWGGRPDSGNTIYF
few	TRBD1	TRBV4-3	TRBJ1-2	TGCGCCAGCAGCCAAGATTTTGGGGACAGGCACTATGGCTACACCTTC	CASSQDFGDRHYGYTF
many	NA	TRBV7-3	TRBJ2-3	TGTGCCAGCAGCTTCGGGCTTAGCACAGATACGCAGTATTTT	CASSFGLSTDTQYF
many	TRBD2	TRBV4-3	TRBJ2-5	TGCGCCAGCAGCCAAGCCGGACTAGCGGGGGGGCCGGAGACCCAGTACTTC	CASSQAGLAGGPETQYF
NA	NA	TRBV12-5	TRBJ2-7	TGTGCTAGTGGCCGGGGGTACTTC	CASGRGYF
many	NA	TRBV10-3	TRBJ1-5	TGTGCCACCGGGCAGGGCCCCTATCAGCCCCAGCATTTT	CATGQGPYQPQHF
many	TRBD1	TRBV7-2	TRBJ1-4	TGTGCCAGCAGCCTGGACAGGGTGGCTAATGAAAAACTGTTTTTT	CASSLDRVANEKLFF
many	NA	TRBV20-1	TRBJ1-4	TGCAGTGCTAGACGGGCGGTCCATGAAAAACTGTTTTTT	CSARRAVHEKLFF
few	NA	TRBV5-4	TRBJ2-3	TGTGCCAGCAGCCGTCCCCCAGATACGCAGTATTTT	CASSRPPDTQYF
many	TRBD1	TRBV27	TRBJ2-5	TGTGCCAGCAGCCCGTGGACGGACAGGCAACAAGAGACCCAGTACTTC	CASSPWTDRQQETQYF